This T cell receptor (beta chain) derives from a study of T cells after yellow fever vaccination. Study-wide results and caveats: Reappearing after the booster were most of the clones from primary vaccination (about 96% CD4, approximately 86% CD8).

This clonotype was recorded a few times. Its cognate antigen is unknown. The study made its TCR cDNA through 5'RACE template switching. That step introduced a universal primer site along with UMIs. TCRdb fed the 5' RACE reads into MiXCR, producing one record per CDR3 protein. This sample has about 340,000 distinct CDR3 sequences, with around an eighth found just once. Trimming took 3 bases from V and 10 from J; bases not matched to a gene: 13. The CDR3 loop spans 16 amino acids. V usage is TRBV12-3 or TRBV12-4 and J usage is TRBJ1-3; 9 nucleotides agree with TRBD1. This receptor was identified in a man between 18 and 35 years old who received the YFV17D yellow fever vaccine. The input for sequencing was CD4+ T cells sorted from PBMCs, taken 15 days after the yellow fever booster vaccination. For the CDR3, the DNA is TGTGCCAGCAGTTTTCTCGGGACAGGGTTATTCAGGACCATATATTTT. This sequence encodes CASSFLGTGLFRTIYF.